A few counts support the clone carrying this TCR beta chain. The antigen is not known. The data were obtained in a study of blood T cells in healthy people across ages. The overall study: About one barcoded beta molecule per two T cells was captured by template switching.

This CDR3 comprises 15 residues. V was pared by 6 bases and J by 2 bases, with 4 bases of the junction left unmatched. Study-wide findings and caveats: Per million T cells, the diversity of TCR beta decreased roughly linearly as age advanced.

With a J-beta primer mix and a sample-barcoded 5' primer, a second PCR ran about 6 to 11 cycles. Per-sample output comprised a minimum of 3 million paired-end reads containing CDR3. TCRdb passed the 5' RACE reads through MiXCR, listing each CDR3 protein once. The sample records about 1.1 million distinct CDR3 sequences, approximately 38% being singletons. Material: blood. This TCR was recovered from a man aged 18 to 35 in good health. The J gene is TRBJ2-6, the V gene TRBV12-3 or TRBV12-4, with 7 nucleotides matching TRBD1. The CDR3 spells CASRRQGAGANVLTF. The CDR3 nucleotides are TGTGCCAGCAGGCGACAGGGCGCTGGGGCCAACGTCCTGACTTTC.